These 31 T cell receptor beta chains originate from one sample sequenced in a study of T cell changes during pregnancy in multiple sclerosis. The protocol was immunoSEQ multiplex PCR, while the TCRdb copy is restricted to in-frame clones and leaves out a portion. The sample lists around 60,000 clones, less than 95% occurring once. This specimen was CD4+ T cells from peripheral blood mononuclear cells, taken after pregnancy. The source of these receptors is a female donor in good health, enrolled as a control in a pregnancy study.

V and J are TRBV15 and TRBJ2-3; TRBD1 matches 7 bases. From germline, CDR1 is LNHNV and CDR2 YYDKDF (reference sequence). Trimming at V came to 1 base and at J to 0 bases, leaving 1 base not matched to a gene. The length of the CDR3 is 15 residues. CDR3 in amino acids: CATSRGQGSTDTQYF. For the CDR3, the DNA is TGTGCCACCAGCAGAGGACAGGGTAGCACAGATACGCAGTATTTT.

The J gene is TRBJ2-2, the V gene TRBV4-2, with TRBD2 matching 9 bases. The J segment lost 6 bases and the V segment lost 0 bases, leaving 8 bases of the junction unmatched. Germline loops: CDR1 LGHNA, CDR2 YNFKEQ. The CDR3 sequence is 17 residues long. CDR3 sequence: CASSQERRGGRPGELFF. As DNA, the CDR3 is TGTGCCAGCAGCCAAGAACGGCGGGGGGGCCGGCCCGGGGAGCTGTTTTTT.

The V call is TRBV6-5, the J call TRBJ2-7, with TRBD2 matching 9 bases. V shed 5 bases, J shed 7 bases, and the junction held 6 bases outside the gene matches. CDR1 is MNHEY and CDR2 is SVGAGI in the germline V gene. The CDR3 consists of 13 residues. The CDR3 nucleotides read TGTGCCAGCAGTACTAGCGGGCGCGTGGAGCAGTACTTC. Translation gives CASSTSGRVEQYF.

This clone has more than one count but fewer than ten. The chain recombines TRBV7-9 with TRBJ1-5; D may be TRBD1 (5 bases). Deletions cut 3 bases from V and 6 bases from J, with 15 bases between. This CDR3 has 15 amino acids. Germline V gene data show CDR1 as SEHNR and CDR2 as FQNEAQ (reference sequence). The CDR3 region has the DNA TGTGCCAGCAGCTTGGCGGGGGTCGAGTCTCAGCCCCAGCATTTT. It codes for CASSLAGVESQPQHF.

With respect to this clone: Distinct nucleotide sequences in the sample also encode this CDR3. The chain is built from TRBV11-3 and TRBJ2-1; D gene ambiguous. The length of the CDR3 is 13 residues. Trimming removed 0 bases from V and 2 bases from J, with 2 bases in between. Germline CDR1 and CDR2: SGHNT and YENEEA. The CDR3 bases are TGTGCCAGCAGCTTAGATACCTACAATGAGCAGTTCTTC. Translation: CASSLDTYNEQFF.

The chain combines TRBV7-2 with TRBJ1-1; TRBD1 might be the D (5 bases). The V end was cut by 2 bases, the J end by 4 bases, with 11 bases between. Germline assignment: CDR1 SGHTA and CDR2 FQGNSA. CDR3 length: 14 residues. CDR3 coding DNA: TGTGCCAGCAGCTTAATTCTCGGGGGCACTGAAGCTTTCTTT. Its translation: CASSLILGGTEAFF.

Only a few counts were recorded for this clone. V and J are TRBV7-3 and TRBJ1-1, with a tentative D call TRBD1 (5 bases). The CDR3 consists of 15 residues. Germline V gives CDR1 SGHTA, CDR2 FQGTGA. V lost 2 bases and J 1 base, leaving 11 bases between the germline ends. CDR3 DNA: TGTGCCAGCAGCTTACACGGGGGGTCGAACACTGAAGCTTTCTTT. The encoded protein is CASSLHGGSNTEAFF.

This clone was picked up one time. V usage is TRBV14 and J usage is TRBJ1-1; TRBD1 is a possible D gene (5 bases). This CDR3 contains 16 residues. The germline V gene has CDR1 SGHDN and CDR2 FVKESK. The germline V and J ends were trimmed by 1 base and 0 bases, with 12 bases remaining between them. The CDR3 protein is CASSQGGGLLNTEAFF. CDR3 DNA sequence: TGTGCCAGCAGCCAAGGGGGGGGTCTGCTGAACACTGAAGCTTTCTTT.

V is TRBV5-4 and J is TRBJ1-2, with D maybe TRBD1 (6 bases). The ends were cut back, 7 bases at V and 3 bases at J, with 10 bases in the middle. The length of the CDR3 is 12 residues. Germline V gene lookup returns CDR1 SGHNT and CDR2 YYREEE (reference sequence). In DNA, the CDR3 is TGTGCCAGCTCAAACAGGGACTATGGCTACACCTTC. Its protein is CASSNRDYGYTF.

This chain uses TRBV18 with TRBJ2-3; 11 nucleotides agree with TRBD2. Trimming at V came to 8 bases and at J to 6 bases, leaving 4 bases not matched to a gene. The length of the CDR3 is 13 residues. CDR1 KGHSH and CDR2 LQKENI come from the germline V gene. The CDR3 coding sequence is TGTGCCAGCGCGACTAGCGGGGCGGATACGCAGTATTTT. Translation: CASATSGADTQYF.

The chain carries TRBV29-1 and TRBJ1-2, with TRBD1 matching 12 bases. This CDR3 is 14 amino acids long. Trimming cost V 4 bases and J 7 bases; bases outside gene matches: 7. The germline CDR1 and CDR2 sequences are SQVTM and ANQGSEA. CDR3 sequence reads: CSVGAGQGASGYTF. The CDR3 nucleotides read TGCAGCGTTGGCGCGGGACAGGGGGCCTCTGGCTACACCTTC.

The chain combines TRBV9 with TRBJ2-3; 9 bases map to TRBD2. With V trimmed by 2 bases and J by 3 bases, 1 base remained unmatched. Germline CDR1 and CDR2: SGDLS and YYNGEE. This CDR3 region has 14 residues. CDR3 DNA: TGTGCCAGCAGCGTCAGCGGGGGGACAGATACGCAGTATTTT. It translates to CASSVSGGTDTQYF.

The genes are TRBV7-2 and TRBJ2-7, with 7 bases matching TRBD1. Germline trimming cut 5 bases from V and 5 bases from J; bases unmatched to any gene: 9. This CDR3 has 14 amino acids. The germline CDR1 and CDR2 sequences are SGHTA and FQGNSA. The CDR3 here is CASSRFRQGDEQYF. The DNA for the CDR3 is TGTGCCAGCAGCCGATTTCGACAGGGTGACGAGCAGTACTTC.

This chain joins TRBV9 and TRBJ2-2; weak D call: TRBD1 (6 bases). CDR1 is SGDLS and CDR2 is YYNGEE in the germline V gene. The CDR3 runs 15 residues. V lost 1 base and J lost 0, with 7 bases in between. The CDR3 loop reads CASSVRQANTGELFF. DNA of the CDR3: TGTGCCAGCAGCGTACGACAGGCGAACACCGGGGAGCTGTTTTTT.

The chain is built from TRBV30 and TRBJ2-5; the match to TRBD2 covers 8 bases. The CDR3 has 11 amino acids. The germline gives CDR1 GTSNPN, CDR2 SVGIG (reference sequence). The V segment lost 5 bases and the J segment 4 bases; nucleotides outside the gene matches: 0. The chain's CDR3 is CAWREGETQYF. In nucleotides, the CDR3 is TGTGCCTGGCGGGAGGGAGAGACCCAGTACTTC. The full variable domain, with the rest looked up from reference TRBV30 and TRBJ2-5, is SQTIHQWPATLVQPVGSPLSLECTVEGTSNPNLYWYRQAAGRGLQLLFYSVGIGQISSEVPQNLSASRPQDRQFILSSKKLLLSDSGFYLCAWREGETQYFGPGTRLLVL.

This chain connects TRBV6-5 to TRBJ1-3; weak D call: TRBD1 (5 bases). The CDR3 totals 13 residues. Germline lookup yields CDR1 MNHEY and CDR2 SVGAGI. Deletions cut 6 bases from V and 2 bases from J, with 8 bases between. The CDR3 DNA reads TGTGCCAGCAGACCAGGGCCTGGAAACACCATATATTTT. Translation gives CASRPGPGNTIYF.

The rearrangement joins TRBV12-5 to TRBJ2-2; tentatively, D is TRBD1 (7 bases). The germline V and J ends were trimmed by 6 bases and 2 bases, with 22 bases remaining between them. Germline assignment: CDR1 LGHNT and CDR2 FRNRAP. The CDR3 runs 18 residues. CDR3 bases: TGTGCTAGTGGCAGGGGGACTTTGGGACGGACAAACACCGGGGAGCTGTTTTTT. As protein: CASGRGTLGRTNTGELFF.

The genes are TRBV30 and TRBJ1-3; 7 bases align to TRBD1. This CDR3 contains 18 residues. V trimming: 0 bases; J trimming: 2 bases; junction bases outside the gene matches: 13. Germline V gene data show CDR1 as GTSNPN and CDR2 as SVGIG (reference sequence). CDR3 region: CAWSVRTLGGGTGNTIYF. CDR3 bases: TGTGCCTGGAGTGTAAGGACCCTTGGAGGGGGCACTGGAAACACCATATATTTT. The full variable domain, rest sourced from reference TRBV30 and TRBJ1-3, is SQTIHQWPATLVQPVGSPLSLECTVEGTSNPNLYWYRQAAGRGLQLLFYSVGIGQISSEVPQNLSASRPQDRQFILSSKKLLLSDSGFYLCAWSVRTLGGGTGNTIYFGEGSWLTVV.

The V and J genes are TRBV6-5 and TRBJ1-6, with D unclear. This CDR3 region has 16 residues. Trimming stripped 0 bases from V and 8 bases from J, with 14 bases between. The germline V gene has CDR1 MNHEY and CDR2 SVGAGI. This chain's CDR3 is CASSYSRKGVDSPLHF. The CDR3 nucleotides are TGTGCCAGCAGTTACTCGAGGAAGGGAGTCGATTCACCCCTCCACTTT.

The chain has TRBV9 and TRBJ2-5; 9 bases are a match to TRBD1. The V gene's germline CDR1 is SGDLS and CDR2 YYNGEE. The CDR3 covers 16 residues. V lost 2 bases to trimming and J lost 4 bases; unmatched junction nucleotides: 9. CDR3 in amino acids: CASSVGTGFLGETQYF. The CDR3 DNA is TGTGCCAGCAGCGTCGGGACAGGGTTTTTGGGAGAGACCCAGTACTTC.

This chain uses TRBV5-8 with TRBJ1-2; D uncertain. The CDR3 totals 17 residues. The V and J ends lost 2 bases and 3 bases respectively, with 20 bases between them. Per germline, CDR1 SGHTS and CDR2 YDEGEE. CDR3: CASSFRPRGRLDYGYTF. The DNA of the CDR3 is TGTGCCAGCAGCTTCCGACCCCGAGGGAGGTTGGACTATGGCTACACCTTC. Full variable domain (remainder filled in from reference TRBV5-8 and TRBJ1-2): EAGVTQSPTHLIKTRGQQATLRCSPISGHTSVYWYQQALGLGLQFLLWYDEGEERNRGNFPPRFSGRQFPNYSSELNVNALELEDSALYLCASSFRPRGRLDYGYTFGSGTRLTVV.

This chain links TRBV7-9 with TRBJ1-4; no reliable D call. V was shortened by 6 bases and J by 4 bases, with 3 bases between the two germline ends. CDR3 size: 11 residues. Germline CDR1 and CDR2: SEHNR and FQNEAQ (reference sequence). CDR3 region: CASSRNEKLFF. The CDR3 bases are TGTGCCAGCAGTCGTAATGAAAAACTGTTTTTT. The variable domain in full, completed from reference TRBV7-9 and TRBJ1-4, reads DTGVSQNPRHKITKRGQNVTFRCDPISEHNRLYWYRQTLGQGPEFLTYFQNEAQLEKSRLLSDRFSAERPKGSFSTLEIQRTEQGDSAMYLCASSRNEKLFFGSGTQLSVL.

The chain joins TRBV10-3 to TRBJ1-1, with D tentatively TRBD1 (6 bases). CDR1 is ENHRY and CDR2 is SYGVKD in the germline V gene. The CDR3 is made up of 15 amino acids. V gave up 4 bases and J gave up 1 base, with 13 bases separating them. The CDR3 DNA reads TGTGCCATCAGTGCCATAAGACAGGCGAACACTGAAGCTTTCTTT. Amino acids: CAISAIRQANTEAFF.

This clone has just one count. V and J are TRBV5-1 and TRBJ1-5, with D tentatively TRBD1 (5 bases). This CDR3 is built from 14 residues. With 2 bases removed from V and 5 bases from J, the gap between germline ends came to 11 bases. From germline, CDR1 is SGHRS and CDR2 YFSETQ. The CDR3, as DNA: TGCGCCAGCAGCTTCGACAGCCCAGATCAGCCCCAGCATTTT. It specifies CASSFDSPDQPQHF.

The chain carries TRBV9 and TRBJ2-3, with TRBD2 as a possible D gene (5 bases). With 3 bases removed from V and 5 bases from J, the gap between germline ends came to 22 bases. The CDR3 has 17 residues. Per germline, CDR1 SGDLS and CDR2 YYNGEE. The CDR3 loop reads CASSGGLDPSGVDTQYF. CDR3 DNA: TGTGCCAGCAGCGGAGGGTTGGACCCCAGCGGCGTAGATACGCAGTATTTT.

This clone was seen only a few times. The V and J genes are TRBV2 and TRBJ1-4; D remains ambiguous. V lost 6 bases and J lost 0, with 8 bases in between. The CDR3 is 14 residues long. Looked up from germline, CDR1 is SNHLY and CDR2 is FYNNEI. CDR3 residues: CASREQSTNEKLFF. The CDR3 bases are TGTGCCAGCAGGGAACAATCAACTAATGAAAAACTGTTTTTT.

The CDR3 DNA sequence: TGTGCCAGCAGCCCACCGGGACAGGGGGACACCGGGGAGCTGTTTTTT. It codes for CASSPPGQGDTGELFF. This sequence joins TRBV7-2 and TRBJ2-2, with 11 bases lining up with TRBD1. The CDR3 sequence is 16 residues long. Looked up from germline, CDR1 is SGHTA and CDR2 is FQGNSA. V shed 5 bases, J shed 3 bases, and the junction held 5 bases outside the gene matches.

The chain carries TRBV5-5 and TRBJ1-2; D is ambiguous. This CDR3 comprises 15 residues. The germline CDR1 and CDR2 sequences are SGHKS and YYEKEE (reference sequence). V was shortened by 0 bases and J by 2 bases, with 11 bases between the two germline ends. CDR3 region: CASSLVPGNNYGYTF. In DNA form, the CDR3 reads TGTGCCAGCAGCTTGGTTCCCGGGAACAACTATGGCTACACCTTC.

The chain employs TRBV2 and TRBJ1-1; a possible D gene is TRBD1 (6 bases). The CDR3 contains 13 residues. Germline values: CDR1 SNHLY, CDR2 FYNNEI. Trimming stripped 6 bases from V and 7 bases from J, with 15 bases between. CDR3 loop: CASSLTNRDEAFF. CDR3 in DNA: TGTGCCAGCAGCCTAACCAACAGGGATGAAGCTTTCTTT.

The chain combines TRBV7-2 with TRBJ1-1; TRBD1 might be the D (5 bases). The CDR3 runs to 15 residues. Trimming removed 3 bases from V and 0 bases from J, with 11 bases in between. Germline V lookup: CDR1 SGHTA, CDR2 FQGNSA. In DNA, the CDR3 is TGTGCCAGCAGCTTGGCAGGGCCCTTGAACACTGAAGCTTTCTTT. It translates to CASSLAGPLNTEAFF.

Concerning this clone: The same CDR3 can be traced to other DNA sequences in this sample. The J gene is TRBJ2-1, the V gene TRBV9; 8 bases map to TRBD2. Per the germline V gene, CDR1 is SGDLS and CDR2 is YYNGEE. The ends lost 3 bases at V and 2 bases at J; junction bases unmatched: 7. This CDR3 spans 16 amino acids. CDR3 nucleotide sequence: TGTGCCAGCAGCGGATCCCCGGGACTAGCCTACAATGAGCAGTTCTTC. It is translated as CASSGSPGLAYNEQFF.